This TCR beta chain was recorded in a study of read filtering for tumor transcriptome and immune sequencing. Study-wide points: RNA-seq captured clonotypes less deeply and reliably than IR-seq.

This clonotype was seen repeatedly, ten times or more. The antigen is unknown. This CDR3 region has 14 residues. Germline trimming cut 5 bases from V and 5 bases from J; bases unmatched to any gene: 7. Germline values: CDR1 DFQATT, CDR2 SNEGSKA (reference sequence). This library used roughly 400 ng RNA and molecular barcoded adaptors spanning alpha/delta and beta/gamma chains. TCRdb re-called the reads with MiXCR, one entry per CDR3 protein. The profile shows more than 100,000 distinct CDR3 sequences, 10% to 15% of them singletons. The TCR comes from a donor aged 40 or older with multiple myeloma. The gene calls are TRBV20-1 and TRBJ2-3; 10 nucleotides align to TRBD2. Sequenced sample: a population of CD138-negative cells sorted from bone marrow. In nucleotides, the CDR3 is TGCAGTGCTGCCGGGGGGACTAGCGAAGATACGCAGTATTTT. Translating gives CSAAGGTSEDTQYF.